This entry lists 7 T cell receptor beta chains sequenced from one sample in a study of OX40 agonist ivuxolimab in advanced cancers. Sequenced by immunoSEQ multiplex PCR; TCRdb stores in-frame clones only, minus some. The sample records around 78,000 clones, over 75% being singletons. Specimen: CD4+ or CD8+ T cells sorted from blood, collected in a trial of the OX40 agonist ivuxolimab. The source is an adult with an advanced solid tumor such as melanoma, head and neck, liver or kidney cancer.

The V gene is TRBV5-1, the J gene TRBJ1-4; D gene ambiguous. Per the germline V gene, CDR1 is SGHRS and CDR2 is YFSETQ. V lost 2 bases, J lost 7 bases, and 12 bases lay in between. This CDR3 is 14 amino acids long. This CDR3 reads CASSFGDLGEKLFF. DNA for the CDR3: TGCGCCAGCAGCTTCGGGGATTTGGGTGAAAAACTGTTTTTT.

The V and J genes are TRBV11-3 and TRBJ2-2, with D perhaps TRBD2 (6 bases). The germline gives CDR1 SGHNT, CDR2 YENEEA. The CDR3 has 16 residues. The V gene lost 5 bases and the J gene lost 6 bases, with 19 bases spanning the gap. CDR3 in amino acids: CASSPPSGLLSGELFF. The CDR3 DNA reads TGTGCCAGCAGCCCCCCTTCGGGACTGCTATCCGGGGAGCTGTTTTTT.

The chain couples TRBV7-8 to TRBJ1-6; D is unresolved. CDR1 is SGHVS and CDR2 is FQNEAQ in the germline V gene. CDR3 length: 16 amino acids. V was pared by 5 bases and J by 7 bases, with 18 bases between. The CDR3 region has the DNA TGTGCCAGCAGCCCGGCCGACATCATCGGCAATTCACCCCTCCACTTT. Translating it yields CASSPADIIGNSPLHF.

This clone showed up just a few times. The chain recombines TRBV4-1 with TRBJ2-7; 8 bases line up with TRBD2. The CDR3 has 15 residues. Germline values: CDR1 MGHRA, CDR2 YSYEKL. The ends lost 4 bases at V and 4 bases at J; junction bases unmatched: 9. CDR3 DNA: TGCGCCAGCAGCCTAAGCCCGACTAGCGAATACGAGCAGTACTTC. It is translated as CASSLSPTSEYEQYF.

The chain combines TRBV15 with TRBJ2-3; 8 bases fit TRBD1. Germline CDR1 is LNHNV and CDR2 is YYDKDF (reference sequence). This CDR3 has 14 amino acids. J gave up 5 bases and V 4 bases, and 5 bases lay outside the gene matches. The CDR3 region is CATSTRTGRDTQYF. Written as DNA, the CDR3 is TGTGCCACCAGCACCCGGACAGGGAGAGATACGCAGTATTTT. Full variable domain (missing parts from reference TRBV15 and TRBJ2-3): DAMVIQNPRYQVTQFGKPVTLSCSQTLNHNVMYWYQQKSSQAPKLLFHYYDKDFNNEADTPDNFQSRRPNTSFCFLDIRSPGLGDTAMYLCATSTRTGRDTQYFGPGTRLTVL.

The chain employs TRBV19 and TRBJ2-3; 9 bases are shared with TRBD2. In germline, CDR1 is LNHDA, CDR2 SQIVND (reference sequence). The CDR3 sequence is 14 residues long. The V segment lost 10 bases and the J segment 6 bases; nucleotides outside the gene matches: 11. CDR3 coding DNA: TGTGCCACCCGTTATGCGGGAGGGCCGGATACGCAGTATTTT. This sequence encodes CATRYAGGPDTQYF.

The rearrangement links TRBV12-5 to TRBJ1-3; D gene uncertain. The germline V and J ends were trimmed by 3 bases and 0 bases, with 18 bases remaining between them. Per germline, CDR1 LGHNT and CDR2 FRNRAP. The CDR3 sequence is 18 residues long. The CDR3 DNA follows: TGTGCTAGTGGTTTACGGCTGTGGGCTCAAAGCTCTGGAAACACCATATATTTT. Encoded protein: CASGLRLWAQSSGNTIYF.